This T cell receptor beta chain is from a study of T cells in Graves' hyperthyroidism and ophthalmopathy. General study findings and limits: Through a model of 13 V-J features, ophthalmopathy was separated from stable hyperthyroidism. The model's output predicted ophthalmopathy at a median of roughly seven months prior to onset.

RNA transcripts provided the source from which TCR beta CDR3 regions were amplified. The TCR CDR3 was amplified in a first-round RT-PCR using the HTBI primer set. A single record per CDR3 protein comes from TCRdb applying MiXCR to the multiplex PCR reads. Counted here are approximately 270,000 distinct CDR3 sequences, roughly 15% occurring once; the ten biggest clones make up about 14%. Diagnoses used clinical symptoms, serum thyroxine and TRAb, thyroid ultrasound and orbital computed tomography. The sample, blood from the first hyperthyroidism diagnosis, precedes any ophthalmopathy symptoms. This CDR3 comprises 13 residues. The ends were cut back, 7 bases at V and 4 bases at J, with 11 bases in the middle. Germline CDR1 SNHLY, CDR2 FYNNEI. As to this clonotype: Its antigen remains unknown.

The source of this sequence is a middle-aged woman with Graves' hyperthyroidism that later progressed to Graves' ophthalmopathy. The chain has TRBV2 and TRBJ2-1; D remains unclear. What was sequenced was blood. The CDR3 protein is CASTVGYYNEQFF. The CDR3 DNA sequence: TGTGCCAGCACTGTGGGGTATTACAATGAGCAGTTCTTC.